A selection of T cell receptor beta chains follows, all from one sample in a study of blood T cell repertoires in COVID-19. The assay was immunoSEQ multiplex PCR, and TCRdb's table has in-frame clones only and misses some. Found here are about 360,000 clones, around 87% of them singletons; the top ten hold around 1.3%. The sample comprised PBMCs or T cells enriched from blood (not recorded which). All receptors derive from a man between 25 and 39 years old who had recovered from COVID-19. Both conserved end residues are part of each CDR3. The D gene is left open where the match is weak. The size of a clone is reported for some rows only, either as once, few or many, or as a class for expanded clones.

V	D	size	J	DNA	CDR3
TRBV19	TRBD1	.	TRBJ1-2	TGTGCCAGTAGTATAGCCGGACAGGGGCGCGGCTACACCTTC	CASSIAGQGRGYTF
TRBV6-2/TRBV6-3	TRBD2	.	TRBJ2-7	TGTGCCAGCAGTTACTCGCCCGGACTAGCGTACGAGCAGTACTTC	CASSYSPGLAYEQYF
TRBV4-3	TRBD2	.	TRBJ2-1	TGCGCCAGCAGCCAAGGGACTAGCGGAGGGGATGAGCAGTTCTTC	CASSQGTSGGDEQFF
TRBV9	.	.	TRBJ1-1	TGTGCCAGCAGCGGAACAGAATTGAACACTGAAGCTTTCTTT	CASSGTELNTEAFF
TRBV9	.	.	TRBJ2-1	TGTGCCAGCAGCGTAGATCCCTTTCAGCAGTTCTTC	CASSVDPFQQFF
TRBV12-3/TRBV12-4	.	.	TRBJ2-1	TGTGCCAGCAGTTTGAGCCACGAGCAGTTCTTC	CASSLSHEQFF
TRBV10-1	TRBD1	.	TRBJ1-1	TGCGCCAGCAGCTACGAGCCGGACAGGAAGGCTTTCTTT	CASSYEPDRKAFF
TRBV6-5	.	.	TRBJ1-2	TGTGCCAGCAGCCCAGACCAGGGGCTCTATGGCTACACCTTC	CASSPDQGLYGYTF
TRBV9	TRBD1	.	TRBJ1-2	TGTGCCAGCGGCGAACAGGGGGCTAACTATGGCTACACCTTC	CASGEQGANYGYTF
TRBV7-7	.	.	TRBJ2-2	TGTGCCAGCAGCTTATTGGTAGGGGGAACCGGGGAGCTGTTTTTT	CASSLLVGGTGELFF
TRBV7-9	.	.	TRBJ1-6	TGTGCCAGCAGCCCCCACGACATCGGTTCACCCCTCCACTTT	CASSPHDIGSPLHF
TRBV6-5	.	.	TRBJ1-5	TGTGCCAGCAGTTACTCGTCCTCGGAGCCCCAGCATTTT	CASSYSSSEPQHF
TRBV3-1/TRBV3-2	.	.	TRBJ1-2	TGTGCCAGCAGCCAAGATGTGCGGGGCCACACCTTC	CASSQDVRGHTF
TRBV19	TRBD1	.	TRBJ1-2	TGTGCCAGTAGAAAAGTGGCAGGGGGCGATGGCTACACCTTC	CASRKVAGGDGYTF
TRBV4-2	.	.	TRBJ2-7	TGTGCCAGCAGCCAGTTGGGACATCGCTCCTACGAGCAGTACTTC	CASSQLGHRSYEQYF
TRBV6-5	TRBD1	.	TRBJ2-1	TGTGCCAGCAAACGGGACAGGGCCCTTGATGAGCAGTTCTTC	CASKRDRALDEQFF
TRBV7-9	.	once	TRBJ1-2	TGTGCCGTCAATCTCCGGGGGGGTGGCTACACCTTC	CAVNLRGGGYTF
TRBV5-6	TRBD1	few	TRBJ1-6	TGTGCCAGCAGCGCGACCGGGACAGGGCTATCACCCCTCCACTTT	CASSATGTGLSPLHF
TRBV5-6	TRBD1	few	TRBJ1-6	TGTGCCAGCAGCTTGGGATCGACAGGGGGTCAATCACCCCTCCACTTT	CASSLGSTGGQSPLHF
TRBV2	TRBD1	.	TRBJ1-4	TGTGCCAGCAGTGAAGCGACGACAGGGACTAATGAAAAACTGTTTTTT	CASSEATTGTNEKLFF
TRBV3-1/TRBV3-2	.	.	TRBJ1-1	TGTGCCAGCAGCCAAGGGCAGGGGAAGTACACTGAAGCTTTCTTT	CASSQGQGKYTEAFF
TRBV7-9	TRBD1	.	TRBJ1-2	TGTGCCAGCAGCCCCGACCCTGGGACAGGGTATGGCTACACCTTC	CASSPDPGTGYGYTF
TRBV24-1	.	once	TRBJ1-1	TGTGCCACCCCGGACATACTGAACACTGAAGCTTTCTTT	CATPDILNTEAFF
TRBV19	TRBD1	.	TRBJ2-1	TGTGCCAGTACACCGGGACAGGGTCGAGTTGAGCAGTTCTTC	CASTPGQGRVEQFF
TRBV29-1	TRBD1	.	TRBJ1-2	TGCAGCGTCGGAACAGGGGACTATGGCTACACCTTC	CSVGTGDYGYTF
TRBV10-3	.	.	TRBJ2-5	TGTGCCATCAGTGAAGCGTCGGGGCAAGAGACCCAGTACTTC	CAISEASGQETQYF
TRBV4-2	.	once	TRBJ2-1	TGTGCCAGCAGCCAAGATCGGGGCGGGGTGGTCTACAATGAGCAGTTCTTC	CASSQDRGGVVYNEQFF
TRBV7-6	.	.	TRBJ2-2	TGTGCCAGCAGGCGCGGACAGAGTTATAACACCGGGGAGCTGTTTTTT	CASRRGQSYNTGELFF
TRBV6-7	TRBD1	.	TRBJ1-2	TGTGCCAGCAGTTACGCGGTCGCCAGGGGGCCTCGCGGCTACACCTTC	CASSYAVARGPRGYTF
TRBV19	.	many	TRBJ1-1	TGTGCCAGTAGGACGACAGTAAACACTGAAGCTTTCTTT	CASRTTVNTEAFF
TRBV9	TRBD1	.	TRBJ1-6	TGTGCCAGCAGCGTAGAAGGACAGGGAGGTTCGGTATCACCCCTCCACTTT	CASSVEGQGGSVSPLHF
TRBV6-1	TRBD1	.	TRBJ1-5	TGTGCCAGCAGTGACGACAGGGTCAATCAGCCCCAGCATTTT	CASSDDRVNQPQHF
TRBV5-1	.	.	TRBJ1-2	TGCGCCAGCAGCTTGAAGGGGGACTATGGCTACACCTTC	CASSLKGDYGYTF
TRBV6-1	TRBD1	.	TRBJ2-3	TGTGCCAGCCGTGAGGGGGCTTCAGATACGCAGTATTTT	CASREGASDTQYF
TRBV5-4	TRBD1	few	TRBJ2-7	TGTGCCAGCAGCTTGACAGGGGGCGACGAGCAGTACTTC	CASSLTGGDEQYF
TRBV7-2	.	.	TRBJ2-2	TGTGCCAGCAGCAAAAAAGAGTCCGGGGAGCTGTTTTTT	CASSKKESGELFF
TRBV4-3	.	few	TRBJ1-3	TGCGCCAGCAGCCAAGATCCGGGGAAATTTGGAAACACCATATATTTT	CASSQDPGKFGNTIYF
TRBV11-2	TRBD1	.	TRBJ1-2	TGTGCCAGCAGGCAGCCGGGACAGGGTGTCTATGGCTACACCTTC	CASRQPGQGVYGYTF
TRBV19	.	once	TRBJ1-1	TGTGCCAGTAGTGGGGGGACGGGCACTGAAGCTTTCTTT	CASSGGTGTEAFF
TRBV6-1	.	.	TRBJ1-5	TGTGCCAGCAGTGAGCCGGGGAATCAGCCCCAGCATTTT	CASSEPGNQPQHF
TRBV3-1/TRBV3-2	.	.	TRBJ2-2	TGTGCCAGCATTTCCTCCGGCGGGGAGCTGTTTTTT	CASISSGGELFF
TRBV7-9	.	.	TRBJ2-2	TGTGCCAGCAGCTTAGGAGGCACGACGGGCGGGGAGCTGTTTTTT	CASSLGGTTGGELFF
TRBV2	.	.	TRBJ2-1	TGTGCCAGCAGTCCCTTGAATGAGCAGTTCTTC	CASSPLNEQFF
TRBV2	.	.	TRBJ1-2	TGTGCCAGCAGGTGGGGCACCTCCCGGGATGGCTACACCTTC	CASRWGTSRDGYTF
TRBV7-2	.	.	TRBJ1-2	TGTGCCAGCAGCTCGACACTGTATGGCTACACCTTC	CASSSTLYGYTF
TRBV3-1/TRBV3-2	.	few	TRBJ1-3	TGTGCCAGCAGTTACTTTGACTCTGGAAACACCATATATTTT	CASSYFDSGNTIYF
TRBV7-9	.	.	TRBJ1-1	TGTGCCAGCAGCTCCTACGCCGGGACAAGGAACACTGAAGCTTTCTTT	CASSSYAGTRNTEAFF
TRBV5-1	.	.	TRBJ1-5	TGCGCCAGCAGCTTATGGGCGGGGGGCAATCAGCCCCAGCATTTT	CASSLWAGGNQPQHF
TRBV10-1	TRBD1	once	TRBJ1-1	TGCGCCAGCGGGGACAGCAACACTGAAGCTTTCTTT	CASGDSNTEAFF
TRBV2	TRBD2	.	TRBJ2-5	TGTGCCAGCAGTGCTCCGGGACTAGCGGGGGGGTTCGAGACCCAGTACTTC	CASSAPGLAGGFETQYF
TRBV6-5	.	.	TRBJ1-6	TGTGCCAGCAGTTCAGCAGCCACCGGGAGTAATTCACCCCTCCACTTT	CASSSAATGSNSPLHF
TRBV5-1	TRBD1	.	TRBJ2-2	TGCGCCAGCAGCTATACCCCGGGACAGGGCACCGGGGAGCTGTTTTTT	CASSYTPGQGTGELFF
TRBV4-1	.	.	TRBJ1-2	TGCGCCAGCAGCCAAGATCAGGGAAACTATGGCTACACCTTC	CASSQDQGNYGYTF
TRBV9	.	.	TRBJ2-7	TGTGCCAGCAGCGCAACAGGGCAATCCTACGAGCAGTACTTC	CASSATGQSYEQYF